The next 21 T cell receptor beta chains were all read from a single sample in a study of cytomegalovirus exposure and HLA in healthy donors. Sequencing was performed with immunoSEQ multiplex PCR; in TCRdb, only in-frame clones are kept and a portion is missing. The repertoire holds hundreds of thousands of clones, with about nine tenths as singletons. The sample consisted of PBMCs. All receptors come from a woman under 30 in good health and CMV-seronegative.

The rearrangement joins TRBV5-4 to TRBJ2-2; 13 positions agree with TRBD2. The length of the CDR3 is 15 residues. CDR1 and CDR2 (germline): SGHNT, YYREEE (reference sequence). The trim removed 3 bases at V and 6 bases at J, leaving 2 bases unmatched. CDR3 in DNA: TGTGCCAGCAGCTACACTAGCGGGGGGGCCGGGGAGCTGTTTTTT. Its translation is CASSYTSGGAGELFF.

V and J are TRBV18 and TRBJ2-5, with 9 bases matching TRBD1. The junction had 9 bases not matched to a gene; V was cut back by 6 bases and J by 4 bases. Germline V gene sequence: CDR1 KGHSH, CDR2 LQKENI. This CDR3 is 15 amino acids long. The CDR3 sequence is CASSPRQGVGETQYF. In DNA, the CDR3 is TGTGCCAGCTCTCCTCGACAGGGGGTAGGAGAGACCCAGTACTTC.

CDR3 nucleotide sequence: TGTGCCAGCAGTTTGGGCAGGTCCTCCTACAATGAGCAGTTCTTC. It translates to CASSLGRSSYNEQFF. The chain links TRBV27 to TRBJ2-1, with D hard to call. V lost 3 bases to trimming and J lost 0 bases, with 9 bases between them. This CDR3 contains 15 residues. Germline lookup yields CDR1 MNHEY and CDR2 SMNVEV (reference sequence).

The rearrangement joins TRBV13 to TRBJ1-2; maybe TRBD1 (5 bases). The germline CDR1 and CDR2 sequences are PRHDT and FYEKMQ (reference sequence). Between the trimmed V and J ends, which lost 5 bases and 4 bases, there was a span of 14 bases. The CDR3 runs to 14 residues. For the CDR3, the DNA is TGTGCCAGCAGCCAGAGGGAGGGGAGCTATGGCTACACCTTC. This gives the protein CASSQREGSYGYTF.

The CDR3 protein is CASRFRLAGSYEQYF. The CDR3, as DNA: TGTGCAAGTCGCTTTAGACTAGCGGGAAGCTACGAGCAGTACTTC. The chain has TRBV12-2 and TRBJ2-7; the D call TRBD2 from the table was never checked on the DNA. TRBV12-2 is noted as a pseudogene. The CDR3 runs to 15 residues.

Only a few counts were recorded for this clone. The chain is built from TRBV14 and TRBJ1-2; 8 bases agree with TRBD1. Germline CDR1 is SGHDN and CDR2 is FVKESK. The CDR3 spans 13 residues. V lost 1 base to trimming and J lost 6 bases; unmatched junction nucleotides: 1. The CDR3 here is CASSQARGHGYTF. The DNA for the CDR3 is TGTGCCAGCAGCCAAGCCAGGGGGCATGGCTACACCTTC. Looking up the rest from reference TRBV14 and TRBJ1-2 gives the full variable domain: EAGVTQFPSHSVIEKGQTVTLRCDPISGHDNLYWYRRVMGKEIKFLLHFVKESKQDESGMPNNRFLAERTGGTYSTLKVQPAELEDSGVYFCASSQARGHGYTFGSGTRLTVV.

The chain uses TRBV27 and TRBJ2-4, with 8 bases that match TRBD1. The length of the CDR3 is 18 residues. J was trimmed by 12 bases and V by 6 bases; bases with no gene match: 25. Germline CDR1 MNHEY, CDR2 SMNVEV (reference sequence). This CDR3 is CASSTSSGGDPIRGGQYF. CDR3 coding DNA: TGTGCCAGCAGCACATCTTCAGGGGGCGATCCCATTAGGGGCGGTCAGTACTTC.

This clone was recorded only once. J is TRBJ2-1 and V is TRBV27, with D possibly TRBD2 on 6 matching bases. Germline V gene data show CDR1 as MNHEY and CDR2 as SMNVEV (reference sequence). Trimming shortened V by 5 bases and J by 9 bases, and 8 bases separated the two germline ends. There are 11 residues in the CDR3. DNA of the CDR3: TGTGCCAGCAGTCCCGGGGGTGAGCAGTTCTTC. Translating it yields CASSPGGEQFF.

This rearrangement joins TRBV7-9 to TRBJ2-7; D is possibly TRBD1 (6 bases). The germline CDR1 and CDR2 sequences are SEHNR and FQNEAQ (reference sequence). V was clipped by 5 bases and J by 4 bases, with 12 bases between them. The CDR3 has 13 amino acids. The CDR3 spells CASSQGFGYEQYF. The CDR3, as DNA: TGTGCCAGCAGCCAGGGGTTCGGTTACGAGCAGTACTTC.

This rearrangement joins TRBV6-4 to TRBJ2-1; D unclear. In germline, CDR1 is MRHNA, CDR2 SNTAGT. CDR3 length equals 16 residues. V was trimmed by 2 bases and J by 2 bases, leaving 13 bases between them. This CDR3 reads CASSDDSLSAYNEQFF. The CDR3 coding sequence is TGTGCCAGCAGTGACGATAGTCTATCGGCCTACAATGAGCAGTTCTTC.

The chain links TRBV7-2 to TRBJ1-2; 9 bases map to TRBD1. V trimming: 2 bases; J trimming: 13 bases; junction bases outside the gene matches: 5. The V gene's germline CDR1 is SGHTA and CDR2 FQGNSA. The CDR3 is 12 residues long. The CDR3 sequence is CASSLYGQGSTF. The CDR3 nucleotides are TGTGCCAGCAGCTTATATGGACAGGGGAGCACCTTC.

This clone was seen a handful of times. The V call is TRBV5-1, the J call TRBJ1-1; D gene ambiguous. Germline values: CDR1 SGHRS, CDR2 YFSETQ. The CDR3 is 17 amino acids. V lost 2 bases and J lost 1, with 18 bases in between. The CDR3 here is CASSFAGDAVTNTEAFF. CDR3 nucleotide sequence: TGCGCCAGCAGCTTCGCTGGCGATGCGGTAACGAACACTGAAGCTTTCTTT.

Only one count was recorded for this clone. The V and J genes are TRBV10-1 and TRBJ2-1, with 7 bases identical to TRBD1. CDR3 length: 13 amino acids. After removal of 6 bases from V and 8 bases from J, the junction contained 7 bases not matched to a gene. Germline CDR1 reads WNHNN; CDR2 reads SYGVQD (reference sequence). The CDR3 reads CASRIDRDDEQFF. The CDR3 DNA reads as TGCGCCAGCAGGATAGACAGGGACGATGAGCAGTTCTTC.

The chain combines TRBV7-6 with TRBJ2-2; D gene unclear. The CDR3 spans 12 residues. Germline V CDR1 and CDR2: SGHVS, FNYEAQ. With 5 bases removed from V and 7 bases from J, the gap between germline ends came to 8 bases. The CDR3 here is CASSPRDGELFF. The CDR3 bases are TGTGCCAGCAGCCCCCGCGACGGGGAGCTGTTTTTT.

This clone showed up just once. The rearrangement links TRBV6-5 to TRBJ1-5, with TRBD1 identical over 8 bases. This CDR3 region has 15 residues. The ends lost 10 bases at V and 0 bases at J; junction bases unmatched: 8. The V gene's germline CDR1 is MNHEY and CDR2 SVGAGI. The CDR3 sequence: CATRDRSYSNQPQHF. CDR3 bases: TGTGCCACCCGGGACAGGTCTTATAGCAATCAGCCCCAGCATTTT.

The J gene is TRBJ1-3, the V gene TRBV6-6; D ambiguous. V lost 6 bases, J lost 3 bases, and 12 bases lay in between. CDR1 is MNHNY and CDR2 is SVGAGI in the germline V gene (reference sequence). The CDR3 sequence is 14 residues long. CDR3 sequence: CASSLDFVGNTIYF. CDR3 bases: TGTGCCAGCAGCCTAGACTTCGTTGGAAACACCATATATTTT.

In this sample, this clone turned up a few times. CDR3 sequence (DNA): TGTGCCTGGAGTTGGGGGCAGTCATTAGAAGCTTTCTTT. Amino acid sequence: CAWSWGQSLEAFF. V usage is TRBV30 and J usage is TRBJ1-1, with D perhaps TRBD1 (6 bases). V lost 2 bases, J lost 8 bases, and 15 bases lay in between. CDR3 size: 13 residues. The germline CDR1 and CDR2 sequences are GTSNPN and SVGIG (reference sequence).

The J gene is TRBJ1-2, the V gene TRBV14; D uncertain. V was pared by 3 bases and J by 4 bases, with 6 bases between. This CDR3 region has 12 residues. Germline assignment: CDR1 SGHDN and CDR2 FVKESK. The CDR3: CASSQGRYGYTF. DNA for the CDR3: TGTGCCAGCAGCCAGGGCCGCTATGGCTACACCTTC.

The chain links TRBV5-6 to TRBJ2-2; D possibly corresponds to TRBD1 (6 bases). This CDR3 contains 15 residues. The V and J ends lost 4 bases and 5 bases respectively, with 15 bases between them. The germline V gene encodes CDR1 SGHDT and CDR2 YYEEEE. The CDR3 DNA sequence: TGTGCCAGCAGCCCAGCAGGGGCGCGGACCGGGGAGCTGTTTTTT. It translates to CASSPAGARTGELFF.

About this clone: At one of its ends the junction is not consistent with the germline gene, which may arise from a read error. The chain employs TRBV2 and TRBJ1-1; the D gene is possibly TRBD1 (6 bases). This CDR3 spans 15 amino acids. Germline CDR1 is SNHLY and CDR2 is FYNNEI. The CDR3 loop reads CASNPPGGGNPEAFF. CDR3 nucleotide sequence: TGTGCCAGCAATCCACCGGGGGGCGGGAACCCTGAAGCTTTCTTT. The complete variable domain, with remaining parts taken from reference TRBV2 and TRBJ1-1, reads EPEVTQTPSHQVTQMGQEVILRCVPISNHLYFYWYRQILGQKVEFLVSFYNNEISEKSEIFDDQFSVERPDGSNFTLKIRSTKLEDSAMYFCASNPPGGGNPEAFFGQGTRLTVV.

CDR3 sequence (DNA): TGTGCCAGCAGAGCCCCTTGGCGGCACAGGATTAACACTGAAGCTTTCTTT. Translation gives CASRAPWRHRINTEAFF. V usage is TRBV2 and J usage is TRBJ1-1; tentatively, D is TRBD1 (5 bases). V was shortened by 6 bases and J by 2 bases, with 22 bases between the two germline ends. The CDR3 runs 17 residues. CDR1 and CDR2 from the germline V gene are SNHLY and FYNNEI.